These 11 T cell receptor beta chains originate from one sample sequenced in a study of T-cell memory formation after mild COVID-19. TCRdb used MiXCR to reprocess the 5' RACE reads, holding one entry per CDR3 protein. This sample carries approximately 54,000 distinct CDR3 sequences, 12% of them seen once, and the ten largest clones take almost 25%. The sample was PBMCs or a T cell subset sorted from them (not recorded which). These TCRs come from a man younger than 35 who had mild COVID-19 (a few samples of this study predate the infection). Cell type and time point are not known.

This clonotype was picked up many times. V gene TRBV5-1 combines with J gene TRBJ2-5, with D possibly being TRBD1 (6 bases). CDR3 length: 15 amino acids. From germline, CDR1 is SGHRS and CDR2 YFSETQ. Trimming left V 0 bases short and J 1 base short, with 10 bases between. CDR3: CASSLGTVGQETQYF. The CDR3 nucleotides read TGCGCCAGCAGCTTGGGGACAGTTGGCCAAGAGACCCAGTACTTC.

The V and J genes are TRBV7-9 and TRBJ2-3; no reliable D call. Trimming pared 6 bases from V and 4 bases from J, leaving 8 bases between. CDR1 is SEHNR, CDR2 FQNEAQ, per germline (reference sequence). The CDR3 is 12 residues long. For the CDR3, the DNA is TGTGCCAGCAGACGTGGGTCAGATACGCAGTATTTT. Its translation is CASRRGSDTQYF.

This chain connects TRBV6-2 or TRBV6-3 to TRBJ1-2; tentatively, D is TRBD1 (5 bases). Per the germline V gene, CDR1 is MNHEY and CDR2 is SVGEGT. V was trimmed by 4 bases and J by 7 bases, leaving 16 bases between them. The CDR3 runs 14 residues. CDR3 in DNA: TGTGCCAGCAGTTTATTGGGACCGCTTTTTGGCTACACCTTC. This codes for CASSLLGPLFGYTF.

This CDR3 reads CASSVTGTVSYEQYF. In DNA form, the CDR3 reads TGTGCCAGCAGCGTCACCGGGACAGTCTCCTACGAGCAGTACTTC. The chain uses TRBV7-2 and TRBJ2-7, with TRBD1 matching over 7 bases. Germline V gene sequence: CDR1 SGHTA, CDR2 FQGNSA. This CDR3 has 15 residues. J lost 0 bases, V lost 5 bases, and 7 bases had no gene match.

This clonotype has more than one count but fewer than ten. The chain combines TRBV6-6 with TRBJ2-5; 12 nucleotides align to TRBD2. The V and J ends lost 2 bases and 2 bases, in that order; junction bases with no gene match: 3. CDR3 length: 16 residues. Looked up from germline, CDR1 is MNHNY and CDR2 is SVGAGI (reference sequence). The CDR3 is CASSYRLAGGQETQYF. The CDR3 bases are TGTGCCAGCAGTTACAGGCTAGCGGGGGGGCAAGAGACCCAGTACTTC.

Many counts were recorded for this clonotype. The rearrangement joins TRBV7-6 to TRBJ2-2; TRBD2 matches 9 bases. The CDR3 consists of 15 residues. Per the germline V gene, CDR1 is SGHVS and CDR2 is FNYEAQ. Trimming cost V 5 bases and J 4 bases; bases outside gene matches: 5. The CDR3 coding sequence is TGTGCCAGCAGCGATGGACTAGCGATCACCGGGGAGCTGTTTTTT. Translation gives CASSDGLAITGELFF. The whole variable domain, filled in from reference TRBV7-6 and TRBJ2-2, reads GAGVSQSPRYKVTKRGQDVALRCDPISGHVSLYWYRQALGQGPEFLTYFNYEAQQDKSGLPNDRFSAERPEGSISTLTIQRTEQRDSAMYRCASSDGLAITGELFFGEGSRLTVL.

This clonotype turned up a few times. The V and J genes are TRBV11-2 and TRBJ2-1; possible D gene TRBD2, 6 bases. Germline V gives CDR1 SGHAT, CDR2 FQNNGV. V dropped 6 bases and J dropped 6 bases, with 15 bases sitting between them. The CDR3 extends over 14 amino acids. CDR3 residues: CASRRPGRTNEQFF. The CDR3 DNA sequence: TGTGCCAGCAGAAGGCCAGGGAGGACCAATGAGCAGTTCTTC.

This clonotype was detected a few times. V gene TRBV7-9 combines with J gene TRBJ1-2, with D unresolved. This CDR3 spans 13 amino acids. Germline CDR1 SEHNR, CDR2 FQNEAQ (reference sequence). V shed 1 base and J shed 6 bases, with 9 bases lying between them. The CDR3 here is CASSLVRGNGYTF. Here the CDR3 DNA reads TGTGCCAGCAGCTTAGTTCGAGGGAATGGCTACACCTTC.

The chain links TRBV5-1 to TRBJ1-2; 8 bases match TRBD1. Germline CDR1 is SGHRS and CDR2 is YFSETQ. V shed 4 bases and J 5 bases; nucleotides not matched to a gene: 7. The CDR3 has 14 amino acids. CDR3 nucleotide sequence: TGCGCCAGCAGCACAGAGACAGGGGAGTATGGCTACACCTTC. Its protein is CASSTETGEYGYTF.

The chain uses TRBV29-1 and TRBJ2-7, with D maybe TRBD2 (6 bases). The germline V and J ends were trimmed by 5 bases and 7 bases, with 18 bases remaining between them. This CDR3 spans 13 amino acids. The V gene's germline CDR1 is SQVTM and CDR2 ANQGSEA. The CDR3 here is CSVLDLRSGEQYF. In DNA, the CDR3 is TGCAGCGTTCTTGACCTTAGGAGCGGGGAGCAGTACTTC.

In this sample, this clonotype turned up many times. This rearrangement joins TRBV12-3 or TRBV12-4 to TRBJ2-5; D is ambiguous. The CDR3 has 13 residues. The V end lost 3 bases, the J end lost 2 bases, and 7 bases lay between the germline ends. CDR3 DNA: TGTGCCAGCAGTTTCCTGATTCAAGAGACCCAGTACTTC. Amino acids: CASSFLIQETQYF.